These 13 T cell receptor beta chains came from one sample sequenced in a study of beta chain features in type 1 diabetes. All of the isolated RNA was reverse transcribed, so expressed TCRB transcripts were sequenced. The assay was immunoSEQ multiplex PCR, and TCRdb's table has in-frame clones only and misses some. The sample lists under 450,000 clones; approximately 14% were seen once. Sequenced material: naive CD4+ T cells from blood. The origin of the receptors is a young man in good health.

This clone was picked up a small number of times. The gene calls are TRBV4-3 and TRBJ2-3, with D possibly matching TRBD2 (5 bases). This CDR3 has 19 amino acids. Per germline, CDR1 LGHNA and CDR2 YSLEER. With 1 base removed from V and 2 bases from J, the gap between germline ends came to 22 bases. CDR3 sequence: CASSQVRFMWEPSTDTQYF. The CDR3 DNA reads TGCGCCAGCAGCCAAGTAAGGTTTATGTGGGAGCCGTCCACAGATACGCAGTATTTT.

Notes on this clone: Different DNA sequences within this sample yield the same CDR3. The chain uses TRBV5-6 and TRBJ1-2; 9 bases align to TRBD1. V lost 4 bases and J lost 11; bases outside the gene matches: 3. Germline CDR1 is SGHDT and CDR2 is YYEEEE. This CDR3 spans 11 amino acids. CDR3 DNA sequence: TGTGCCAGCAGCCTGACAGGGGGTTACACCTTC. It encodes CASSLTGGYTF.

The chain links TRBV9 to TRBJ2-3; 12 bases agree with TRBD2. CDR3 length equals 18 residues. With V trimmed by 0 bases and J by 1 base, 6 bases remained unmatched. The germline gives CDR1 SGDLS, CDR2 YYNGEE. The CDR3 nucleotides are TGTGCCAGCAGCGTAGTGCCTAGCGGGAGGGCCGGCACAGATACGCAGTATTTT. Its protein product is CASSVVPSGRAGTDTQYF.

Only a few counts were recorded for this clone. The chain combines TRBV19 with TRBJ1-3; D unclear. Trimming removed 4 bases at V and 2 bases at J, with 6 bases between. Germline CDR1 reads LNHDA; CDR2 reads SQIVND (reference sequence). CDR3 size: 13 residues. CDR3 bases: TGTGCCAGTAGTACAAACACTGGAAACACCATATATTTT. It codes for CASSTNTGNTIYF.

The gene calls are TRBV5-1 and TRBJ2-1; the match to TRBD2 covers 7 bases. V shed 0 bases and J 4 bases; nucleotides not matched to a gene: 4. CDR3 length equals 15 residues. Germline V gene sequence: CDR1 SGHRS, CDR2 YFSETQ. This chain's CDR3 is CASSLEASGYNEQFF. Written as DNA, the CDR3 is TGCGCCAGCAGCTTGGAGGCTAGCGGATACAATGAGCAGTTCTTC.

This chain links TRBV30 with TRBJ2-2; TRBD2 aligns across 9 bases. V dropped 2 bases and J dropped 5; count of bases not matched to a gene: 9. Germline CDR1 reads GTSNPN; CDR2 reads SVGIG (reference sequence). The CDR3 is made up of 16 amino acids. The CDR3 loop is CAWSLLAGIGTGELFF. The DNA of the CDR3 is TGTGCCTGGAGTTTACTAGCGGGTATTGGGACCGGGGAGCTGTTTTTT.

The chain combines TRBV28 with TRBJ2-3; 10 nucleotides agree with TRBD1. The CDR3 totals 14 residues. V lost 7 bases and J lost 7; bases outside the gene matches: 8. Per the germline V gene, CDR1 is MDHEN and CDR2 is SYDVKM. The CDR3 DNA is TGTGCCAGCACTCTGGGGGACAGGGGTAATACGCAGTATTTT. This sequence encodes CASTLGDRGNTQYF. Supplemented by reference TRBV28 and TRBJ2-3, the full variable domain reads DVKVTQSSRYLVKRTGEKVFLECVQDMDHENMFWYRQDPGLGLRLIYFSYDVKMKEKGDIPEGYSVSREKKERFSLILESASTNQTSMYLCASTLGDRGNTQYFGPGTRLTVL.

The J gene is TRBJ2-1, the V gene TRBV4-2, with 8 bases lining up with TRBD2. Germline CDR1 and CDR2: LGHNA and YNFKEQ. CDR3 length: 17 residues. V lost 0 bases to trimming and J lost 7 bases; unmatched junction nucleotides: 11. In nucleotides, the CDR3 is TGTGCCAGCAGCCAAGATCGCCGCCGGGAGGGCCTTAATGAGCAGTTCTTC. Its protein is CASSQDRRREGLNEQFF.

In the case of this clone: The same CDR3 can be traced to other DNA sequences in this sample. V gene TRBV18 combines with J gene TRBJ2-7; possible D gene TRBD1, 5 bases. CDR3 length: 12 residues. CDR1 and CDR2 from the germline V gene are KGHSH and LQKENI. Trimming shortened V by 3 bases and J by 5 bases, and 8 bases separated the two germline ends. In nucleotides, the CDR3 is TGTGCCAGCTCACCGCAGGGAAACGAGCAGTACTTC. Encoded protein: CASSPQGNEQYF.

This clone was recorded a few times. The gene calls are TRBV14 and TRBJ2-7, with a tentative D call TRBD1 (5 bases). Germline CDR1 reads SGHDN; CDR2 reads FVKESK. V lost 1 base to trimming and J lost 7 bases, with 14 bases between them. This CDR3 spans 14 amino acids. The CDR3 nucleotides are TGTGCCAGCAGCCAAGGGGAAGGGGCACATGAGCAGTACGTC. Its translation: CASSQGEGAHEQYV.

This clone was counted between two and nine times. This specimen includes other DNA sequences encoding the same CDR3. The chain is built from TRBV5-1 and TRBJ2-5, with D perhaps given as TRBD1 or TRBD2 (5 bases each). The CDR3 spans 14 residues. CDR1 and CDR2 (germline): SGHRS, YFSETQ. V was cut by 4 bases and J by 4 bases, with 14 bases left in between. This CDR3 is CASSGGGAVETQYF. For the CDR3, the DNA is TGCGCCAGCAGCGGTGGGGGTGCCGTAGAGACCCAGTACTTC. The whole variable domain, remainder taken from reference TRBV5-1 and TRBJ2-5, is KAGVTQTPRYLIKTRGQQVTLSCSPISGHRSVSWYQQTPGQGLQFLFEYFSETQRNKGNFPGRFSGRQFSNSRSEMNVSTLELGDSALYLCASSGGGAVETQYFGPGTRLLVL.

This clone was picked up a small number of times. CDR3 region: CASSSQLAGARNEQFF. The CDR3 bases are TGTGCCAGCAGCTCCCAGCTAGCGGGAGCGAGGAATGAGCAGTTCTTC. The gene calls are TRBV11-3 and TRBJ2-1; 10 bases match TRBD2. With 4 bases clipped from V and 7 bases from J, the junction kept 10 bases outside the gene matches. This CDR3 contains 16 residues. CDR1 is SGHNT, CDR2 YENEEA, per germline.

The chain has TRBV6-6 and TRBJ2-5; a possible D gene is TRBD2 (6 bases). With 6 bases removed from V and 5 bases from J, the gap between germline ends came to 22 bases. The CDR3 is 16 amino acids. CDR1 is MNHNY, CDR2 SVGAGI, per germline (reference sequence). The CDR3: CASSSGGVWNGETQYF. In nucleotides, the CDR3 is TGTGCCAGCAGCTCAGGAGGGGTTTGGAATGGGGAGACCCAGTACTTC.